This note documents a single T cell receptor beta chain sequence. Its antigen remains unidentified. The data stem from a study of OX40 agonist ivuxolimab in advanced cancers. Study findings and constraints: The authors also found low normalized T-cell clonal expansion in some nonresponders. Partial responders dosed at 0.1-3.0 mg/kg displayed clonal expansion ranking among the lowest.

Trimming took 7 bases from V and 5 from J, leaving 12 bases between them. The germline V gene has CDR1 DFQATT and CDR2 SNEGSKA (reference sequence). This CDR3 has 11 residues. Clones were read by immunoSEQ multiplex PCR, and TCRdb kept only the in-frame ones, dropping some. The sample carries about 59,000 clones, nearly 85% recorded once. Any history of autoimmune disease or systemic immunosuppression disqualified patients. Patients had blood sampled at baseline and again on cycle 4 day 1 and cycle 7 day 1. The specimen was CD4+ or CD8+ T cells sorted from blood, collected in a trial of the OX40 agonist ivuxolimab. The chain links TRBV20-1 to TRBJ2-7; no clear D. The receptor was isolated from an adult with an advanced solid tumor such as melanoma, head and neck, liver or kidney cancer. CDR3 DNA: TGCAGTGTCGAGGACCGGAACGAGCAGTACTTC. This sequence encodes CSVEDRNEQYF.